This TCR beta chain was profiled in a study of T cells in Graves' hyperthyroidism and ophthalmopathy (dated by TCRdb to the late 2010s). Concerning the study at large: Peripheral blood was collected at initial diagnosis, before any treatment. To identify distinguishing TCR V-J signatures, a discovery cohort of about a hundred patients was used, comprising 40 to 45 with Graves' ophthalmopathy and approximately 58 with stable Graves' hyperthyroidism. Prospective prediction of ophthalmopathy was tested in an independent validation cohort of some 20 hyperthyroidism patients and 17 patients who later progressed to ophthalmopathy. For training and testing, the 100 or so patients in the discovery cohort were randomly divided in a 7:3 ratio. The study also compared thyroid tissue and blood T-cell repertoires from several Graves' hyperthyroidism patients. Following sampling, methimazole starting at 30 mg daily was given to hyperthyroidism patients, and high-dose intravenous methylprednisolone was given to ophthalmopathy patients. TCR Vbeta CDR3 sequencing of 120 to 150 peripheral blood samples (over 40 ophthalmopathy, some 75 hyperthyroidism and approximately 17 progressor patients) is reported in the paper.

Graves' hyperthyroidism was defined as stable when no progression to ophthalmopathy occurred over 18 months of follow-up. The hyperthyroidism patients were between 18 and 65 years old and newly diagnosed, with a disease duration of less than 2 months. The study excluded patients with uncontrolled infections, other autoimmune diseases, pregnancy or lactation. Diagnoses were established on the basis of clinical symptoms, serum thyroxine and TRAb, thyroid ultrasound, and orbital computed tomography. PBMCs were separated from approximately 9.9 ml of fresh peripheral blood using Ficoll-Paque density gradient centrifugation. Total RNA was extracted with Trizol reagent, and quality was checked on an Agilent 2100 Bioanalyzer. The sample holds many counts of this clonotype. Its antigen is unknown. No much larger clone is present one base from it, and per-base qualities are unavailable. V is pared back by 0 bases and J by 10 bases, with 22 bases lying between the germline termini. The germline V gene (reference sequence) provides CDR1 DFQATT and CDR2 SNEGSKA. Inclusive of the bounding cysteine and phenylalanine, the CDR3 is 16 residues long. Solely the CDR3 DNA is kept, with 48 bases framed from the first base.

Overall results and qualifications from the work: No statistical method was used to set the sample size in advance, and investigators knew the group allocation. Most expanded thyroid clonotypes (frequency above 0.001) were also found in blood, which suggests that blood repertoires may mirror thyroid immune responses. A 13 V-J signature model separated ophthalmopathy from stable hyperthyroidism, with approximately 86% sensitivity and 81% to 83% specificity in cross-validation and 80%/75% in testing. In validation, the model predicted progression to ophthalmopathy a median of roughly six months before onset, with roughly 70% sensitivity and almost 75% specificity.

The TCR beta CDR3 regions were amplified from the RNA transcripts. The TCR CDR3 was subjected to a first round of RT-PCR using the HTBI primer set and the Qiagen OneStep RT-PCR kit. A second multiplex PCR round built the libraries, followed by size selection and purification. Libraries were sequenced paired-end with 100 bp reads on an Illumina HiSeq2000. The paper's processing steps were these. SOAPnuke was used to process the raw data, with reads discarded if the reads contained adapters or uncalled bases, had a mean Phred below 15, or lacked an exact constant-primer or identifier match. COPE v1.2.5 was used to merge high-quality paired reads, and clonotypes were defined as unique nucleotide sequences. MiTCR v1.1 was used to align clonotypes to the IMGT TRBV, TRBD and TRBJ reference segments. The analysis included only V-J combinations with a frequency above 0.0001, which together covered 99% to 99.2% of the repertoires. A TCS score was defined as the ratio of F50 (clonal expansion) to E x V (chaos), with BLOSUM62-based TCRdist applied between CDR3 peptides within each V-J. Welch's t-statistics and random forest reduced roughly 500 V-J features to roughly 13, which were used in a naive Bayes classifier (R e1071). Using fastp trimming at Q25 and MiXCR clonotype assembly, TCRdb reanalyzed the public sequencing data and kept in-frame beta chains. Under each unique CDR3 protein, matching rows form one entry showing the most common genes and DNA. TCRdb's processing, not the study's, gives the V and J calls here. In this sample the table shows fewer than 850,000 distinct CDR3 sequences, 17% of which occur a single time. The ten largest clones capture less than 20% of the sample.

The source material was blood. The receptor was isolated from a man aged 50 or older with Graves' hyperthyroidism. The rearranged chain carries TRBV20-1 and TRBJ2-1, with the D segment identity uncertain. This receptor carries the CDR3 CSARDGLRHPLAEQFF. In nucleotides, the sequence is TGCAGTGCTAGAGATGGCTTGCGGCACCCGCTCGCGGAGCAGTTCTTC.